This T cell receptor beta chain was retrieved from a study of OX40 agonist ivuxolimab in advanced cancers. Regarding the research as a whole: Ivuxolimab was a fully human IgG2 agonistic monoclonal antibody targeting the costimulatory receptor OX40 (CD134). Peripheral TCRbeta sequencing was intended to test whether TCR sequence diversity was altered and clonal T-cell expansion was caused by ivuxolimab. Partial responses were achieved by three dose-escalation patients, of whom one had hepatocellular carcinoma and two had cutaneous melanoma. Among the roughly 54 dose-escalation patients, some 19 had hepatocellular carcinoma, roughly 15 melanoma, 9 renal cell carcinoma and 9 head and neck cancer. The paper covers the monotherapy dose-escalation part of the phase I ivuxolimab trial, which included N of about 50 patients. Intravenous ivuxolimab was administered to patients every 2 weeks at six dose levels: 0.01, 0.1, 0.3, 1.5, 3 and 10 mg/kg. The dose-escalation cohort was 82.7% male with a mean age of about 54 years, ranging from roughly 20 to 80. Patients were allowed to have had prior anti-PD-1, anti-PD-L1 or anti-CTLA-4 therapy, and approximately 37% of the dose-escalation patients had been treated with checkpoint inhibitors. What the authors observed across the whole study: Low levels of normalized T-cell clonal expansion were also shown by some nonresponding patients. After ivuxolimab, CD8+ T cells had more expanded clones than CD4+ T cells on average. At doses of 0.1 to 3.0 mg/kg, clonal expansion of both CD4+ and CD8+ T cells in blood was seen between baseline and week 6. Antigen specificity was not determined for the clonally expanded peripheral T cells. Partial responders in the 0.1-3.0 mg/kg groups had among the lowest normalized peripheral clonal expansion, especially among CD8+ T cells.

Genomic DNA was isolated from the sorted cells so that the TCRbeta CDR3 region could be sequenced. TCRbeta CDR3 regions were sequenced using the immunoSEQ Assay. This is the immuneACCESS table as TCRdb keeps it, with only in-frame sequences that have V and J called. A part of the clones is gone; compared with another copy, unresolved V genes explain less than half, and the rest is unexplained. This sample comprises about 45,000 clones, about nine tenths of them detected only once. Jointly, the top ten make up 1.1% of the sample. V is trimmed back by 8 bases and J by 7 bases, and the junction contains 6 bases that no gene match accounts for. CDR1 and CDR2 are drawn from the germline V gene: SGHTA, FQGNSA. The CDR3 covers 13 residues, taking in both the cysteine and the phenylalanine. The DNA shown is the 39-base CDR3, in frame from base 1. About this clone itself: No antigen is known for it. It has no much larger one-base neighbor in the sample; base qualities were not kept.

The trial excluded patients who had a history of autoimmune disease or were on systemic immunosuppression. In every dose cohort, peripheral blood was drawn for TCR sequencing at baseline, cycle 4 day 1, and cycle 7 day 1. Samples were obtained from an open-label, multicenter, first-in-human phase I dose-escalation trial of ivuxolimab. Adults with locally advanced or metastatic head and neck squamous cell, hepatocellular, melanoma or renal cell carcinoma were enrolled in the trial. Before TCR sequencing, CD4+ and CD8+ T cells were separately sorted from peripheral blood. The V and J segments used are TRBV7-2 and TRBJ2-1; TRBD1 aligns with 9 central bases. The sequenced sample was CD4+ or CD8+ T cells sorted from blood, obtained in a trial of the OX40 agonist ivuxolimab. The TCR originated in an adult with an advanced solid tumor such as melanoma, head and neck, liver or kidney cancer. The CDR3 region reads CASSAQGANEQFF. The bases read TGTGCCAGCTCCGCACAGGGGGCAAATGAGCAGTTCTTC. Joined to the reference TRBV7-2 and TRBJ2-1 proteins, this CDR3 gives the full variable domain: GAGVSQSPSNKVTEKGKDVELRCDPISGHTALYWYRQSLGQGLEFLIYFQGNSAPDKSGLPSDRFSAERTGGSVSTLTIQRTQQEDSAVYLCASSAQGANEQFFGPGTRLTVL.